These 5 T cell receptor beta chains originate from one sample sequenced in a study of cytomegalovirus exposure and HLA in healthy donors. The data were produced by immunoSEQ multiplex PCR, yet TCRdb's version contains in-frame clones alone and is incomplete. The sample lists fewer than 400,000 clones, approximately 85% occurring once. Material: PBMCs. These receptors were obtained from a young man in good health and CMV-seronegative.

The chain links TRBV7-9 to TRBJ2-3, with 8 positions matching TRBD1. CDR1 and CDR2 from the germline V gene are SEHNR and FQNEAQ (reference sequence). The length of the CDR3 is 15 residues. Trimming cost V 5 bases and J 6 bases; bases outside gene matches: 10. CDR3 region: CASSPNDRGTDTQYF. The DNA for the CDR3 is TGTGCCAGCAGCCCAAACGACAGGGGTACTGATACGCAGTATTTT.

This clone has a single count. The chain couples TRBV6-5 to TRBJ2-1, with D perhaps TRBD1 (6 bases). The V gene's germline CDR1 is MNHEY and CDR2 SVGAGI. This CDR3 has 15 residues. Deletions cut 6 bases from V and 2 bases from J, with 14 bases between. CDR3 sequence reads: CASRSDRQAYNEQFF. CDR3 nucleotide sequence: TGTGCCAGCAGGAGCGATAGACAGGCCTACAATGAGCAGTTCTTC.

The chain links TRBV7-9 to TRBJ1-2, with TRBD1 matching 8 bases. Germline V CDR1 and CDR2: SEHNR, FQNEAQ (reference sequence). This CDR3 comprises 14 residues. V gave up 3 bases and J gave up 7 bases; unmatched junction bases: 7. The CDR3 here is CASSFPGQGPGYTF. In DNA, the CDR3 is TGTGCCAGCAGCTTTCCCGGACAGGGTCCTGGCTACACCTTC. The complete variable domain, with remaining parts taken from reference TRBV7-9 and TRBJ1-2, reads DTGVSQNPRHKITKRGQNVTFRCDPISEHNRLYWYRQTLGQGPEFLTYFQNEAQLEKSRLLSDRFSAERPKGSFSTLEIQRTEQGDSAMYLCASSFPGQGPGYTFGSGTRLTVV.

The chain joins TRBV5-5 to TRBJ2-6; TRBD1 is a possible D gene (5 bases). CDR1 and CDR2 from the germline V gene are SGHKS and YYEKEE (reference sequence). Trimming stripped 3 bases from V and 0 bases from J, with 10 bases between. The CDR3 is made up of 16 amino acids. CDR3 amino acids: CASSSIQGSGANVLTF. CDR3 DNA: TGTGCCAGCAGCTCCATCCAGGGCTCTGGGGCCAACGTCCTGACTTTC.

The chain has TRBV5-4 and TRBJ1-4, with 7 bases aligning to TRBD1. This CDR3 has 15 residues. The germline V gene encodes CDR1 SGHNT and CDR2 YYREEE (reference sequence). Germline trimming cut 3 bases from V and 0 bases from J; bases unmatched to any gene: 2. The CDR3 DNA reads TGTGCCAGCAGCTCCACAGGGGCAACTAATGAAAAACTGTTTTTT. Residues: CASSSTGATNEKLFF.